The 30 T cell receptor beta chains reported below all come from one sample, sequenced in a study of T-cell reconstitution after alpha-beta-depleted transplantation in children. Unique molecular identifiers were used to barcode this TCRbeta library. TCRdb independently ran MiXCR on the PCR reads; one entry per CDR3 protein. Of about 270,000 distinct CDR3 sequences listed, 9.9% were seen once; the top ten hold around 9.1%. The sequencing here drew on PBMCs from the stem cell graft donor, taken from the stem cell graft. These TCRs come from a human donor who donated a stem cell graft to a child with SCID.

The CDR3 loop reads CASSQWTTSYEQYF. The CDR3 region has the DNA TGTGCCAGCAGCCAGTGGACTACCTCCTACGAGCAGTACTTC. J is TRBJ2-7 and V is TRBV14; D might be TRBD2 (6 bases). Germline V gene lookup returns CDR1 SGHDN and CDR2 FVKESK. Trimming shortened V by 3 bases and J by 0 bases, and 9 bases separated the two germline ends. The CDR3 is 14 amino acids.

The rearrangement uses TRBV18 and TRBJ1-2, with unresolved D. The CDR3 extends over 13 amino acids. The ends were cut back, 5 bases at V and 3 bases at J, with 10 bases in the middle. Germline CDR1 is KGHSH and CDR2 is LQKENI. The CDR3 loop is CASSDKTDYGYTF. CDR3 nucleotide sequence: TGTGCCAGCTCAGACAAGACCGACTATGGCTACACCTTC. The full variable domain, with the rest looked up from reference TRBV18 and TRBJ1-2, is NAGVMQNPRHLVRRRGQEARLRCSPMKGHSHVYWYRQLPEEGLKFMVYLQKENIIDESGMPKERFSAEFPKEGPSILRIQQVVRGDSAAYFCASSDKTDYGYTFGSGTRLTVV.

V and J are TRBV5-1 and TRBJ1-2; 10 bases are a match to TRBD1. J gave up 8 bases and V 5 bases, and 6 bases lay outside the gene matches. The CDR3 totals 13 residues. Germline CDR1 is SGHRS and CDR2 is YFSETQ. CDR3 residues: CASSPTGGLGYTF. The DNA for the CDR3 is TGCGCCAGCAGTCCGACAGGGGGCTTAGGCTACACCTTC.

This clonotype appeared many times. The chain couples TRBV7-9 to TRBJ1-6; the D is unclear. From germline, CDR1 is SEHNR and CDR2 FQNEAQ (reference sequence). Trimming took off 0 bases at V and 10 bases at J, with 7 bases between the two ends. The CDR3 covers 13 residues. CDR3 in DNA: TGTGCCAGCAGCTTAGCGAGCCCGTCACCCCTCCACTTT. It yields the protein CASSLASPSPLHF. The complete variable domain, with remaining parts taken from reference TRBV7-9 and TRBJ1-6, reads DTGVSQNPRHKITKRGQNVTFRCDPISEHNRLYWYRQTLGQGPEFLTYFQNEAQLEKSRLLSDRFSAERPKGSFSTLEIQRTEQGDSAMYLCASSLASPSPLHFGNGTRLTVT.

The chain couples TRBV12-5 to TRBJ2-3, with 7 bases matching TRBD2. The V segment lost 1 base and the J segment 3 bases; nucleotides outside the gene matches: 7. Germline V lookup: CDR1 LGHNT, CDR2 FRNRAP. The CDR3 is 16 residues long. Here the CDR3 reads CASGLGLAAGTDTQYF. The CDR3 region has the DNA TGTGCTAGTGGTTTGGGTCTAGCGGCTGGTACAGATACGCAGTATTTT.

This clonotype appeared many times. The rearrangement joins TRBV6-1 to TRBJ1-1, with D unclear. V was trimmed by 6 bases and J by 0 bases, leaving 8 bases between them. This CDR3 has 13 residues. From germline, CDR1 is MNHNS and CDR2 SASEGT. The CDR3 coding sequence is TGTGCCAGCAGCCCCGTTATGAACACTGAAGCTTTCTTT. Protein product: CASSPVMNTEAFF.

The V call is TRBV18, the J call TRBJ1-4; D may be TRBD1 (6 bases). CDR1 is KGHSH and CDR2 is LQKENI in the germline V gene. Trimming removed 4 bases at V and 10 bases at J, with 13 bases between. The CDR3 has 13 amino acids. CDR3 bases: TGTGCCAGCTCACAGGACAGCCAGGGAAAACTGTTTTTT. It specifies CASSQDSQGKLFF.

The rearrangement joins TRBV20-1 to TRBJ2-7, with D unclear. Per the germline V gene, CDR1 is DFQATT and CDR2 is SNEGSKA (reference sequence). The length of the CDR3 is 15 residues. Trimming shortened V by 3 bases and J by 2 bases, and 17 bases separated the two germline ends. CDR3 region: CSARGNERATYEQYF. The CDR3 nucleotides are TGCAGTGCTAGGGGAAATGAGAGAGCGACCTACGAGCAGTACTTC.

This clonotype was seen only a few times. The CDR3 loop reads CASGPRQVENNEQFF. DNA for the CDR3: TGTGCTAGTGGTCCCCGACAGGTTGAAAACAATGAGCAGTTCTTC. J is TRBJ2-1 and V is TRBV12-5; possible D gene TRBD1, 6 bases. Trimming removed 5 bases at V and 5 bases at J, with 16 bases between. The CDR3 loop spans 15 amino acids. Germline V lookup: CDR1 LGHNT, CDR2 FRNRAP.

This clonotype has at least ten counts. The chain carries TRBV7-9 and TRBJ1-1; 8 bases are shared with TRBD1. With 5 bases clipped from V and 5 bases from J, the junction kept 13 bases outside the gene matches. The germline CDR1 and CDR2 sequences are SEHNR and FQNEAQ (reference sequence). This CDR3 comprises 16 residues. DNA for the CDR3: TGTGCCAGCAGCATACATGACAGGGGAGTTAGGACTGAAGCTTTCTTT. Its protein is CASSIHDRGVRTEAFF.

The rearrangement joins TRBV20-1 to TRBJ1-1; D gene ambiguous. In germline, CDR1 is DFQATT, CDR2 SNEGSKA (reference sequence). This CDR3 contains 9 residues. Trimming took 4 bases from V and 3 from J, leaving 0 bases between them. DNA for the CDR3: TGCAGTGCTAACACTGAAGCTTTCTTT. It translates to CSANTEAFF.

There are a few counts of this clonotype. The rearrangement uses TRBV5-1 and TRBJ2-1; no clear D. Germline V gene sequence: CDR1 SGHRS, CDR2 YFSETQ. V gave up 6 bases and J gave up 2 bases, with 15 bases separating them. CDR3 length equals 15 residues. This chain's CDR3 is CASTSLESPYNEQFF. The CDR3 DNA follows: TGCGCCAGCACCTCCCTTGAGAGCCCCTACAATGAGCAGTTCTTC.

In this sample, this clonotype turned up a few times. This chain joins TRBV12-3 or TRBV12-4 and TRBJ2-3; D gene uncertain. Trimming removed 0 bases at V and 14 bases at J, with 15 bases between. This CDR3 has 13 residues. CDR3 residues: CASSLAASVRPYF. The CDR3 bases are TGTGCCAGCAGTTTAGCGGCCAGCGTAAGGCCGTATTTT.

The chain recombines TRBV2 with TRBJ1-2; no clear D gene. The V gene's germline CDR1 is SNHLY and CDR2 FYNNEI. This CDR3 is 12 amino acids long. V was pared by 7 bases and J by 4 bases, with 10 bases between. In DNA form, the CDR3 reads TGTGCCAGCAAGGGAGAAAGCTATGGCTACACCTTC. Translating gives CASKGESYGYTF.

CDR3 amino acids: CASSTPSGGTETQYF. CDR3 nucleotide sequence: TGTGCCAGCAGTACCCCTAGCGGGGGGACGGAGACCCAGTACTTC. The rearrangement joins TRBV6-2 or TRBV6-3 to TRBJ2-5, with 11 nucleotides matching TRBD2. Germline V gives CDR1 MNHEY, CDR2 SVGEGT. The length of the CDR3 is 15 residues. The V gene end was trimmed by 5 bases and the J gene end by 5 bases; junction bases not matched to a gene: 7.

DNA for the CDR3: TGCGCCAGCAGCCTATCGGGGTGGAACACTGAAGCTTTCTTT. It specifies CASSLSGWNTEAFF. The chain has TRBV5-1 and TRBJ1-1; D is uncertain. The CDR3 runs to 14 residues. V gave up 4 bases and J gave up 1 base, with 11 bases separating them. Looked up from germline, CDR1 is SGHRS and CDR2 is YFSETQ.

Many counts were recorded for this clonotype. The rearrangement links TRBV5-1 to TRBJ2-7; D gene uncertain. The V and J ends lost 0 bases and 2 bases respectively, with 12 bases between them. The CDR3 loop spans 15 amino acids. The germline CDR1 and CDR2 sequences are SGHRS and YFSETQ. DNA of the CDR3: TGCGCCAGCAGCTTGGTGCCAGGTATGACCTACGAGCAGTACTTC. This gives the protein CASSLVPGMTYEQYF.

V is TRBV20-1 and J is TRBJ2-4; TRBD1 matches 7 bases. The V and J ends lost 6 bases and 0 bases, in that order; junction bases with no gene match: 8. Germline lookup yields CDR1 DFQATT and CDR2 SNEGSKA (reference sequence). The CDR3 spans 15 residues. The CDR3 region is CSAGWDSLAKNIQYF. The DNA for the CDR3 is TGCAGTGCCGGCTGGGACAGCCTAGCCAAAAACATTCAGTACTTC.

This clonotype has just a few counts. This chain links TRBV6-2 or TRBV6-3 with TRBJ2-7; TRBD2 matches 8 bases. V trimming: 2 bases; J trimming: 4 bases; junction bases outside the gene matches: 13. The V gene's germline CDR1 is MNHEY and CDR2 SVGEGT. CDR3 size: 17 residues. The CDR3 spells CASSYPTSGRQSYEQYF. In DNA form, the CDR3 reads TGTGCCAGCAGTTACCCAACCAGCGGGAGACAATCATACGAGCAGTACTTC.

This clonotype occurred many times. The rearrangement uses TRBV12-3 or TRBV12-4 and TRBJ1-1; 10 nucleotides match TRBD1. V lost 5 bases, J lost 0 bases, and 3 bases stayed unmatched. This CDR3 comprises 15 residues. DNA of the CDR3: TGTGCCAGCAGTAGACAGGGGGCTATGAACACTGAAGCTTTCTTT. Translating gives CASSRQGAMNTEAFF.

This chain joins TRBV11-1 and TRBJ2-5; D may be TRBD1 (6 bases). The V gene's germline CDR1 is SGHAT and CDR2 FQDESV (reference sequence). V was cut by 8 bases and J by 3 bases, with 16 bases left in between. CDR3 length: 14 residues. The CDR3 DNA reads as TGTGCCAGCCGATTGGACAGACCTAAAGAGACCCAGTACTTC. Protein sequence: CASRLDRPKETQYF.

The chain recombines TRBV20-1 with TRBJ1-5; tentative D call: TRBD1 (5 bases). The CDR3 consists of 14 residues. V lost 0 bases, J lost 7 bases, and 13 bases lay in between. Germline-derived CDR1 and CDR2 are DFQATT and SNEGSKA (reference sequence). The CDR3 spells CSARDDGAGQPQHF. CDR3 coding DNA: TGCAGTGCTAGAGATGACGGGGCGGGACAGCCCCAGCATTTT.

This clonotype has a handful of counts. The V gene is TRBV20-1, the J gene TRBJ1-1; D perhaps matches TRBD1 (6 bases). The CDR3 runs to 15 residues. CDR1 and CDR2 from the germline V gene are DFQATT and SNEGSKA (reference sequence). V was shortened by 4 bases and J by 0 bases, with 15 bases between the two germline ends. CDR3 sequence reads: CSATQLQGLNTEAFF. The CDR3 nucleotides are TGCAGTGCTACCCAATTACAGGGTTTGAACACTGAAGCTTTCTTT.

Many counts were recorded for this clonotype. V is TRBV10-3 and J is TRBJ1-2; 7 nucleotides align to TRBD1. Germline CDR1 ENHRY, CDR2 SYGVKD. This CDR3 contains 13 residues. V lost 4 bases and J lost 8; bases outside the gene matches: 7. CDR3 region: CAISGGQDTGYTF. The CDR3 DNA reads TGTGCCATCAGTGGCGGACAGGATACCGGCTACACCTTC.

The CDR3 nucleotides read TGTGCCAGCAGTTTTAACGGGGGGGCTTGGGATGAGCAGTTCTTC. Translated, it gives CASSFNGGAWDEQFF. The gene calls are TRBV27 and TRBJ2-1; TRBD2 matches 8 bases. This CDR3 comprises 15 residues. CDR1 and CDR2 from the germline V gene are MNHEY and SMNVEV (reference sequence). Germline trimming cut 3 bases from V and 8 bases from J; bases unmatched to any gene: 9.

Only a few counts were recorded for this clonotype. The chain uses TRBV7-9 and TRBJ2-5; D not certain. In germline, CDR1 is SEHNR, CDR2 FQNEAQ (reference sequence). The ends were cut back, 6 bases at V and 5 bases at J, with 10 bases in the middle. The CDR3 covers 12 residues. The CDR3 bases are TGTGCCAGCAGTCGCTCACGGGAGACCCAGTACTTC. Its protein is CASSRSRETQYF. Combining the CDR3 with reference TRBV7-9 and TRBJ2-5 gives the whole variable domain DTGVSQNPRHKITKRGQNVTFRCDPISEHNRLYWYRQTLGQGPEFLTYFQNEAQLEKSRLLSDRFSAERPKGSFSTLEIQRTEQGDSAMYLCASSRSRETQYFGPGTRLLVL.

Ten or more counts support this clonotype. The chain carries TRBV6-5 and TRBJ2-1, with a weak D call TRBD2 (6 bases). Trimming took 9 bases from V and 6 from J, leaving 9 bases between them. The CDR3 spans 11 residues. Germline CDR1 reads MNHEY; CDR2 reads SVGAGI. The CDR3 bases are TGTGCCAGTATGGGGGGCAATGAGCAGTTCTTC. Translated, it gives CASMGGNEQFF.

This chain joins TRBV5-1 and TRBJ2-5, with D tentatively TRBD2 (6 bases). The V end was cut by 7 bases, the J end by 0 bases, with 10 bases between. The germline V gene has CDR1 SGHRS and CDR2 YFSETQ. The CDR3 spans 13 residues. The chain's CDR3 is CASRERYQETQYF. The CDR3 DNA sequence: TGCGCCAGCCGGGAGCGCTACCAAGAGACCCAGTACTTC.

V gene TRBV12-3 or TRBV12-4 combines with J gene TRBJ2-3; tentative D call: TRBD2 (5 bases). The CDR3 length is 13 residues. V lost 7 bases to trimming and J lost 7 bases, with 15 bases between them. The CDR3 here is CASIMTTSNTQYF. The CDR3 DNA reads as TGTGCCAGCATTATGACTACCTCCAATACGCAGTATTTT.

The gene calls are TRBV28 and TRBJ2-5; a weak D match, TRBD2 (5 bases). The CDR3 covers 15 residues. V gave up 1 base and J gave up 5 bases, with 14 bases separating them. Germline V gene lookup returns CDR1 MDHEN and CDR2 SYDVKM. The CDR3 region is CASSLSGIQAETQYF. CDR3 DNA: TGTGCCAGCAGTTTATCGGGGATTCAGGCGGAGACCCAGTACTTC.